Below are 14 T cell receptor beta chains sequenced from a single sample in a study of T-cell memory formation after mild COVID-19. TCRdb used MiXCR to reprocess the 5' RACE reads, holding one entry per CDR3 protein. Among 190,000 or so distinct CDR3 sequences, about 10% were seen once, and the ten largest hold roughly 3.2%. The sequencing sample was made of PBMCs or a T cell subset sorted from them (not recorded which). These receptors were collected from a man in his late teens or twenties who had mild COVID-19 (a few samples of this study predate the infection). Cell type and time point are not known.

The chain couples TRBV24-1 to TRBJ2-3; 12 bases are a match to TRBD2. Germline trimming cut 4 bases from V and 6 bases from J; bases unmatched to any gene: 10. CDR3 length: 17 amino acids. CDR1 and CDR2 (germline): KGHDR, SFDVKD. CDR3 bases: TGTGCCACCAGTGAAGGACTAGCGGGGCCATGGAGGGATACGCAGTATTTT. Protein: CATSEGLAGPWRDTQYF.

This clonotype was seen repeatedly, ten times or more. The V call is TRBV7-2, the J call TRBJ1-6, with TRBD1 matching over 7 bases. Germline CDR1 and CDR2: SGHTA and FQGNSA. Germline trimming cut 1 base from V and 9 bases from J; bases unmatched to any gene: 6. The CDR3 consists of 15 residues. The CDR3 loop is CASSLGGGGGSPLHF. CDR3 DNA: TGTGCCAGCAGCTTAGGAGGAGGGGGCGGTTCACCCCTCCACTTT.

This chain uses TRBV3-1 with TRBJ2-7; D may be TRBD1 (5 bases). This CDR3 comprises 14 residues. Trimming left V 4 bases short and J 4 bases short, with 14 bases between. Germline V gene lookup returns CDR1 LGHDT and CDR2 YNNKEL (reference sequence). The CDR3 DNA reads TGTGCCAGCAGCCGCATTCTTCAGGGTTACGAGCAGTACTTC. It yields the protein CASSRILQGYEQYF.

This clonotype was observed a handful of times. The V and J genes are TRBV29-1 and TRBJ2-5; D not resolved. Trimming took 3 bases from V and 6 from J, leaving 14 bases between them. Germline values: CDR1 SQVTM, CDR2 ANQGSEA. The CDR3 is made up of 13 amino acids. The CDR3: CSVDATVLKTQYF. The CDR3 region has the DNA TGCAGCGTTGACGCGACTGTCCTGAAGACCCAGTACTTC.

The genes are TRBV5-1 and TRBJ1-2; 9 nucleotides agree with TRBD1. Germline CDR1 SGHRS, CDR2 YFSETQ. The length of the CDR3 is 12 residues. Unmatched junction bases numbered 0, after V lost 3 bases and J lost 6 bases. The CDR3 DNA follows: TGCGCCAGCAGCTGGGACAGGGATGGCTACACCTTC. Residues: CASSWDRDGYTF. Looking up the rest from reference TRBV5-1 and TRBJ1-2 gives the full variable domain: KAGVTQTPRYLIKTRGQQVTLSCSPISGHRSVSWYQQTPGQGLQFLFEYFSETQRNKGNFPGRFSGRQFSNSRSEMNVSTLELGDSALYLCASSWDRDGYTFGSGTRLTVV.

This clonotype occurred a few times. CDR3 loop: CSVVEGSQTSTQYF. The CDR3 DNA reads TGCAGCGTTGTCGAGGGGAGCCAAACAAGTACCCAGTACTTC. The rearrangement links TRBV29-1 to TRBJ2-5; TRBD1 or TRBD2 may be the D gene (5 bases each). Germline V gene sequence: CDR1 SQVTM, CDR2 ANQGSEA. This CDR3 contains 14 residues. Trimming pared 4 bases from V and 8 bases from J, leaving 20 bases between.

This chain uses TRBV5-1 with TRBJ2-5; 12 bases are a match to TRBD2. Germline loops: CDR1 SGHRS, CDR2 YFSETQ. After removal of 1 base from V and 5 bases from J, the junction contained 9 bases not matched to a gene. CDR3 length: 17 amino acids. As DNA, the CDR3 is TGCGCCAGCAGCTTGTGGTCTAGCGGGGGGGCCGGTGAGACCCAGTACTTC. Translation gives CASSLWSSGGAGETQYF.

There are a few counts of this clonotype. The chain couples TRBV30 to TRBJ1-6; maybe TRBD1 (6 bases). The V gene lost 4 bases and the J gene lost 7 bases, with 8 bases spanning the gap. The CDR3 runs to 12 residues. The germline gives CDR1 GTSNPN, CDR2 SVGIG (reference sequence). CDR3 loop: CAWNTGNSPLHF. In DNA, the CDR3 is TGTGCCTGGAACACAGGGAATTCACCCCTCCACTTT.

V and J are TRBV5-6 and TRBJ2-3; 10 positions match TRBD1. The junction had 10 bases not matched to a gene; V was cut back by 4 bases and J by 8 bases. The length of the CDR3 is 15 residues. Germline V lookup: CDR1 SGHDT, CDR2 YYEEEE. The CDR3 bases are TGTGCCAGCAGCCCCCGGGACAGGGGTATAGGTACGCAGTATTTT. Translating gives CASSPRDRGIGTQYF.

This chain uses TRBV6-1 with TRBJ1-6; D not resolved. The CDR3 contains 15 residues. Trimming stripped 2 bases from V and 9 bases from J, with 14 bases between. The V gene's germline CDR1 is MNHNS and CDR2 SASEGT. CDR3 nucleotide sequence: TGTGCCAGCAGTGAAATCGAGGGTGAGAGTTCACCCCTCCACTTT. It specifies CASSEIEGESSPLHF.

The rearrangement uses TRBV29-1 and TRBJ2-7; perhaps TRBD1 as D (6 bases). CDR1 and CDR2 from the germline V gene are SQVTM and ANQGSEA. V was cut by 6 bases and J by 3 bases, with 18 bases left in between. This CDR3 comprises 14 residues. The CDR3 here is CSVGLGTKFYEQYF. Written as DNA, the CDR3 is TGCAGCGTGGGGCTCGGGACAAAGTTCTACGAGCAGTACTTC.

J is TRBJ2-3 and V is TRBV20-1; 10 positions agree with TRBD2. CDR3 length: 14 amino acids. After removal of 5 bases from V and 3 bases from J, the junction contained 5 bases not matched to a gene. Germline CDR1 reads DFQATT; CDR2 reads SNEGSKA (reference sequence). The CDR3 protein is CSAQRGGRTDTQYF. CDR3 sequence (DNA): TGCAGTGCTCAGCGGGGGGGCCGGACAGATACGCAGTATTTT.

This clonotype was recorded at least ten times. The chain couples TRBV5-1 to TRBJ2-3; D is possibly TRBD2 (7 bases). The CDR3 sequence is 15 residues long. Trimming took 0 bases from V and 6 from J, leaving 14 bases between them. The V gene's germline CDR1 is SGHRS and CDR2 YFSETQ. The CDR3 bases are TGCGCCAGCAGCTTGGGGGGCGGGGGCCAGGATACGCAGTATTTT. Encoded protein: CASSLGGGGQDTQYF.

The chain carries TRBV7-2 and TRBJ1-2; 7 bases line up with TRBD1. This CDR3 spans 17 amino acids. The V and J ends lost 2 bases and 6 bases, in that order; junction bases with no gene match: 15. Germline lookup yields CDR1 SGHTA and CDR2 FQGNSA. The CDR3 DNA follows: TGTGCCAGCAGCTTATCGACAGGGAGTATGCTATGGGATGGCTACACCTTC. Translation gives CASSLSTGSMLWDGYTF. Full variable domain (missing parts from reference TRBV7-2 and TRBJ1-2): GAGVSQSPSNKVTEKGKDVELRCDPISGHTALYWYRQSLGQGLEFLIYFQGNSAPDKSGLPSDRFSAERTGGSVSTLTIQRTQQEDSAVYLCASSLSTGSMLWDGYTFGSGTRLTVV.